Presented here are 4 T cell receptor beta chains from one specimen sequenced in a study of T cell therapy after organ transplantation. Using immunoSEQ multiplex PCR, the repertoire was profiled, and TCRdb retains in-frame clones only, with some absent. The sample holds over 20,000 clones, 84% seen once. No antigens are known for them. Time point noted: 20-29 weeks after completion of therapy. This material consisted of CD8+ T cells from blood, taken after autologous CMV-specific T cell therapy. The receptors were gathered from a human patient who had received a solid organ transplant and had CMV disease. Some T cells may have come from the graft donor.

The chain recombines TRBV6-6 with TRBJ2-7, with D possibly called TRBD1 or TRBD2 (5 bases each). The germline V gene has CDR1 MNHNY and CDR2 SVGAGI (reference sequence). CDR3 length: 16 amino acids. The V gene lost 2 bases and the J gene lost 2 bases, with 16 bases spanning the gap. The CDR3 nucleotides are TGTGCCAGCAGTTACCCGGGGCAGGTTTTAACCTACGAGCAGTACTTC. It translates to CASSYPGQVLTYEQYF.

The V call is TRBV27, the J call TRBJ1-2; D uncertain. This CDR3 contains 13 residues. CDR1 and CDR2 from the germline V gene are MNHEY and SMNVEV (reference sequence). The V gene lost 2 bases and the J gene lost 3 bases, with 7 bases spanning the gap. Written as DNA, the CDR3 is TGTGCCAGCAGTTTAGAAGGAGACTATGGCTACACCTTC. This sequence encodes CASSLEGDYGYTF.

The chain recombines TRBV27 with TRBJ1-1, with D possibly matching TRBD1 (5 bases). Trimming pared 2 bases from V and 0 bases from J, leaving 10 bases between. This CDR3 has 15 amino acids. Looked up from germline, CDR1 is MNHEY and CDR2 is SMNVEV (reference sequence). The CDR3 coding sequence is TGTGCCAGCAGTTTACGGGGCGCCGTGAACACTGAAGCTTTCTTT. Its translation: CASSLRGAVNTEAFF.

The CDR3, as DNA: TGTGCCAGCAGTGAGGAGTCCAGGGCCAATCAGCCCCAGCATTTT. Amino acid sequence: CASSEESRANQPQHF. V and J are TRBV2 and TRBJ1-5, with a tentative D call TRBD1 (5 bases). The CDR3 sequence is 15 residues long. The germline V and J ends were trimmed by 3 bases and 3 bases, with 12 bases remaining between them. Looked up from germline, CDR1 is SNHLY and CDR2 is FYNNEI.